This T cell receptor (beta chain) comes out of a study of vaccination effects on CD4 cells after COVID-19 (dated by TCRdb to the early 2020s). In terms of the full investigation: Each participant got two doses of an mRNA SARS-CoV-2 vaccine, either BNT162b2 or mRNA-1273. SARS-CoV-2 spike-specific CD4+ TCR repertoires were compared before and after mRNA vaccination in COVID-19 convalescent patients and in infection-naive vaccine recipients. The full study included some 10 COVID-19 convalescent patients and a handful of SARS-CoV-2-naive healthy vaccine recipients. The Oncomine TCR Beta short-read assay on an Illumina iSeq 100 was used to sequence cultures from other donors in the study.

Library prep was done by the immunoSEQ multiplex PCR assay. DNA from the CD4+ T cells that had been cultured and isolated underwent TCR beta CDR3 sequencing. The source study handled its data this way. Non-productive TCR sequences were removed, reads were trimmed to the CDR3 region, and CDR3s of at least 7 amino acids were retained. Antigen-specific clonotypes were identified with the MANAFEST web app by comparing expansion in peptide wells against reference cultures. Positive clones required FDR<0.05 expansion versus reference and all other wells, odds ratio above 5, and frequency above 0.1% in two replicate wells. A clonotype was defined as cross-reactive if the clonotype was significantly expanded both in SARS-CoV-2 spike wells and in at least one common cold coronavirus spike condition. Using the stringdist R package, CDR3 similarity was measured by Levenshtein distance, and unrooted trees were constructed with ape in R 3.6.1. Here the immuneACCESS table is served through TCRdb, limited to in-frame sequences with V and J called. Missing clones are a known gap in these copies; in checked studies unresolved V genes cover under half, and the rest lacks a known reason. V and J calls and clone size come straight from that table; D and trimming were deduced from the DNA. The sample includes 50,000 to 65,000 clones, with 81% observed a single time. Of the sample, about 2.4% is held by the ten largest clones.

In the ViraFEST assay, PBMC were stimulated with viral peptide pools, and TCR sequencing was then used to find antigen-specific CD4+ T cell clonotypes based on their expansion. After about 9 days of culture, CD4+ T cells were isolated with the EasySep CD4+ T cell isolation kit. None of the healthy vaccine recipients had a prior SARS-CoV-2 infection, which was confirmed by nucleocapsid antibody tests that came back negative both before and after vaccination. Fewer than 2.5 million PBMC per well were cultured in IMDM with about 4.5% human AB serum, 8 to 10 IU/ml IL-2 and gentamicin, plus 10 ug/ml peptides. On days 3 and 7, half of the culture medium was replaced with fresh IL-2-containing medium. Unless noted otherwise, every peptide stimulation condition was cultured in triplicate wells. Using Ficoll-Paque Plus gradient centrifugation, PBMC were separated from whole blood and then either used fresh or cryopreserved at -140C. The overlapping peptide pools covered the spike proteins of SARS-CoV-2 and of the common cold coronaviruses HCoV-NL63, HCoV-OC43 and HCoV-229E. The QIAamp micro DNA kit was used to extract genomic DNA from the cultured CD4+ T cells.

The CDR3 spans 16 residues, from the cysteine through the phenylalanine. The kept DNA is CDR3 alone, 48 bases in frame from the first base. V ends up 5 bases short and J 5 bases short, with an unmatched junction base count of 7. The germline V gene gives CDR1 as MDHEN and CDR2 as SYDVKM. Concerning this clone: Which antigen it targets is not known. The sample holds no much larger clone one base away, and base qualities are not on file.

Overall study outcomes, separate from this receptor: Clones induced by infection and clones induced by vaccination both contracted markedly at late timepoints after vaccination, which fits with T cell responses waning over time. Among healthy vaccine recipients, nearly all vaccine-induced clones were SARS-CoV-2 mono-reactive, and only 1 of 255 was cross-reactive with common cold coronaviruses. The study was limited by a small number of convalescent patients, and early post-infection timepoints were lacking.

The chain was built from TRBV28 and TRBJ2-2, with 11 bases in between that match TRBD2. The sequence derives from a human donor who received a COVID-19 vaccine. This specimen consisted of CD4+ T cells from PBMCs cultured with HCoV-229E spike peptides, obtained before COVID-19 vaccination. The sample's cell subset or site label, decoded: HCoV-229E spike overlapping peptide pool stimulation. The nucleotide sequence reads as follows: TGTGCCAGCAGTAAGAGACTAGCGGGGAATACCGGGGAGCTGTTTTTT. It translates to CASSKRLAGNTGELFF. The CDR3 plus the reference TRBV28 and TRBJ2-2 genes for the other parts give the full variable domain: DVKVTQSSRYLVKRTGEKVFLECVQDMDHENMFWYRQDPGLGLRLIYFSYDVKMKEKGDIPEGYSVSREKKERFSLILESASTNQTSMYLCASSKRLAGNTGELFFGEGSRLTVL.